This T cell receptor beta chain was found in a study of T cell clonality in common variable immunodeficiency. The study, taken as a whole, reports: Fewer deletions and N-nucleotide insertions were reportedly seen in common variable immunodeficiency TCR beta sequences. Shared TCRbeta clones were fewer between CVID subjects than controls. Patient heterogeneity in the CVID cohort limited correlations between repertoire features and clinical complications.

Libraries were prepared by immunoSEQ multiplex PCR; TCRdb keeps only in-frame clonotypes and omits some of them. Listed for the sample are around 42,000 clones, none seen a single time. This clone was seen repeatedly, ten times or more. What it binds is not known. The CDR3 is cut off 3 residues early in the read; its end comes from the germline J gene. Trimming shortened V by 7 bases and J by 7 bases, and 17 bases separated the two germline ends. The CDR3 length is 14 residues. Germline V gives CDR1 MNHEY, CDR2 SVGEGT. The receptor comes from a person aged 18-69 years in good health. The sequenced sample was peripheral blood mononuclear cells. The chain employs TRBV6-2 or TRBV6-3 and TRBJ2-1; D gene ambiguous. The CDR3 DNA, read in part, is TGTGCCAGCACTAATGGGCGCAGTACGAATGAG. Translation: CASTNGRSTNE. The full CDR3 reads CASTNGRSTNEQFF.